These T cell receptor beta chains were read from a single sample in a study of CD8+CD57+ T cells in acquired aplastic anemia. TCRdb called the reads again in MiXCR, with one record for every CDR3 protein. The data contain approximately 470,000 distinct CDR3 sequences, around 32% of them singletons. Sequencing was done on a sample of sorted CD4+, CD8+, or CD8+CD57+ T cells (not recorded which) from PBMCs. These receptors all stem from a human donor with aplastic anemia. Both conserved end residues are trimmed from each CDR3. Clone size is stated in some rows and not others, as once, few, many or a class when expanded.

len	v_gene	abundance	j_gene	CDR3aa
11	TRBV12-3/TRBV12-4	many	TRBJ1-2	ASSGGQIYGYT
14	TRBV10-3	.	TRBJ2-2	AISHSTAQNTGELL
13	TRBV5-1	.	TRBJ2-5	ASSLGGRRQETQY
10	TRBV2	many	TRBJ2-1	ASRRQDNEQF
12	TRBV7-6	many	TRBJ2-7	ASSPGVGGYEQY
12	TRBV7-2	.	TRBJ2-7	ASSLRGNNYEQY
13	TRBV6-1	.	TRBJ2-7	ASGRQTAPTSVQY
13	TRBV12-3/TRBV12-4	few	TRBJ2-7	ASSLLVGAGDEQY
12	TRBV20-1	.	TRBJ2-1	SAGKRGRNNEQF
11	TRBV6-2/TRBV6-3	.	TRBJ1-1	ASSLRAEYTAF
11	TRBV25-1	.	TRBJ1-2	ASVERAGLGYT
17	TRBV15	.	TRBJ1-3	ATSRDTVIRGYSGNTIY
12	TRBV15	few	TRBJ1-6	ATSRGGQGTPLH
14	TRBV20-1	.	TRBJ2-7	SARPGQGVSRYEQY
13	TRBV19	.	TRBJ2-1	ARASRASTYNEQF
12	TRBV5-4	few	TRBJ2-7	ASSQDTSHYEQY
14	TRBV6-2/TRBV6-3	.	TRBJ1-5	ASSKPLGSPYQPQH
13	TRBV5-1	few	TRBJ1-2	ASSLTGGDFHGYT
14	TRBV11-2	.	TRBJ2-1	ANRQVGGTPGNEQF
12	TRBV19	many	TRBJ2-7	ASSTTTGTYEQY
13	TRBV3-1	few	TRBJ2-3	ASSQGRGTTDTQY
12	TRBV9	few	TRBJ2-5	ASSVELGQETQY
14	TRBV19	.	TRBJ2-2	ASTKARGINTGELF
12	TRBV14	many	TRBJ2-7	ASSQDLTWYEQY
11	TRBV25-1	few	TRBJ2-1	ASSDQRGNEQF
12	TRBV19	.	TRBJ2-7	ASSRTGANNEQY
10	TRBV19	.	TRBJ2-1	ASSIEIGAQF
14	TRBV20-1	few	TRBJ2-7	SARDTASGPSYEQY
15	TRBV27	.	TRBJ2-7	ASSFKFAGSGSYEQY
14	TRBV2	.	TRBJ2-5	AGSRLAGGRQETQY
14	TRBV7-9	.	TRBJ2-5	ASSFVMDKRGETQY
10	TRBV3-1	many	TRBJ1-2	ASSRTEGGYT
14	TRBV9	.	TRBJ2-3	ASSVYSGVLVDTQY
13	TRBV24-1	many	TRBJ2-1	ATSDSRTTGNEQF
13	TRBV7-2	many	TRBJ1-6	ASSFPTLTNSPLH